These T cell receptor beta chains were read from a single sample in a study of Graves' ophthalmopathy and Graves' hyperthyroidism. Using its own MiXCR run on the multiplex PCR reads, TCRdb lists one record per CDR3 protein. The sample lists fewer than 70,000 distinct CDR3 sequences; under 55% were seen once. Sequencing was carried out using peripheral blood. The source of these receptors is an adult woman with Graves' ophthalmopathy. The CDR3 runs from the conserved cysteine through the conserved F or W. Each record gives: CDR3 DNA, CDR3 protein, D gene, clone size, J gene, V gene. D genes are given only for firm matches. Size tells how often a clone was seen (once, few, many) or the class of an expanded clone, and some rows leave it out.

TGTGCCAGCAGTTTCCAGCAGGATAGCAATCAGCCCCAGCATTTT	CASSFQQDSNQPQHF	-	-	TRBJ1-5	TRBV12-3/TRBV12-4
TGCAGTGCTTGGTCCCCCACTGTAAGGAGCACAGATACGCAGTATTTT	CSAWSPTVRSTDTQYF	-	once	TRBJ2-3	TRBV20-1
TGTGCCAGCAGTGCTCCGGAGGGGACTAGCCGCTCTTACGAGCAGTACTTC	CASSAPEGTSRSYEQYF	TRBD2	many	TRBJ2-7	TRBV2
TGTGCCGCCCTGGGGTCCCTCACCGGGGAGCTGTTTTTT	CAALGSLTGELFF	-	many	TRBJ2-2	TRBV7-9
TGCAGCGGAAACAGGGGGCGAGGGAATGAGCAGTTCTTC	CSGNRGRGNEQFF	TRBD1	-	TRBJ2-1	TRBV29-1
TGCGCCAGCAGCTTGGACGCCACGGGCACCGGGGAGCTGTTTTTT	CASSLDATGTGELFF	-	-	TRBJ2-2	TRBV5-1
TGCGCCAGCCGATTAAGGGGGTTTGTCCAGCCCCAGCATTTT	CASRLRGFVQPQHF	-	many	TRBJ1-5	TRBV10-1
TGTGCCAGCACCCTACAGGGGGAAGCTTTCTTT	CASTLQGEAFF	TRBD1	-	TRBJ1-1	TRBV6-2/TRBV6-3
TGTGCCAGCAGCCGGCCCAAAGCGGGAACCGCCTACGAGCAGTACTTC	CASSRPKAGTAYEQYF	TRBD2	many	TRBJ2-7	TRBV7-9
TGTGCCAGCAGTACGGTATTACTAGGCGAGCAGTACTTC	CASSTVLLGEQYF	-	-	TRBJ2-7	TRBV6-6
TGTGCCAGCTCACCACCGCCCTCGGGCCTACTTAACTATGGCTACACCTTC	CASSPPPSGLLNYGYTF	-	-	TRBJ1-2	TRBV18
TGTGCCAGCAGCCAAGGACAGGGAGCTAATGAAAAACTGTTTTTT	CASSQGQGANEKLFF	TRBD1	many	TRBJ1-4	TRBV28
TGTGCCAGCAGTCGAGCCGGGTCTCATCAGCCCCAGCATTTT	CASSRAGSHQPQHF	-	-	TRBJ1-5	TRBV12-3/TRBV12-4
TGTGCCAGCAGCCAGAAGACGGCTGACTCTGGAAACACCATATATTTT	CASSQKTADSGNTIYF	-	many	TRBJ1-3	TRBV6-5
TGCGCCAGCAGCCAAGATTCAGGGGGCACTGAAGCTTTCTTT	CASSQDSGGTEAFF	TRBD1	many	TRBJ1-1	TRBV4-1
TGTGCCAGCAGTGACAAGACAGGGGATGAGCAGTTCTTC	CASSDKTGDEQFF	TRBD1	-	TRBJ2-1	TRBV7-9
TGTGCCACCAGTGATTTAGCGGGAGGGGACTACAATGAGCAGTTCTTC	CATSDLAGGDYNEQFF	TRBD2	few	TRBJ2-1	TRBV24-1
TGTGCCAGCAGCTTTAACGGGAACACTGAAGCTTTCTTT	CASSFNGNTEAFF	-	many	TRBJ1-1	TRBV7-3
TGTGCCAGCGGCAACATCGGACAGGGACATAGCAATCAGCCCCAGCATTTT	CASGNIGQGHSNQPQHF	TRBD1	-	TRBJ1-5	TRBV28
TGTGCCAGCAGTCCCCGGAGCGGGGGAGGGAATGAGCAGTTCTTC	CASSPRSGGGNEQFF	TRBD2	medium-sized	TRBJ2-1	TRBV25-1
TGTGCCAGCAGCCCGCGACAGGGGAGGTACGAAAAACTGTTTTTT	CASSPRQGRYEKLFF	TRBD1	many	TRBJ1-4	TRBV14
TGTGCCAGCAGTTCCCAGACTAGCGGGAGGGCCAACGAGCAGTACTTC	CASSSQTSGRANEQYF	TRBD2	many	TRBJ2-7	TRBV27
TGTGCCAGCAGTGACACGCCCTTTGGGGAGCTGTTTTTT	CASSDTPFGELFF	-	few	TRBJ2-2	TRBV6-4
TGTGCCAGCAGCTCCCCCCAGGTATCCAATGAGCAGTTCTTC	CASSSPQVSNEQFF	-	many	TRBJ2-1	TRBV7-2
TGTGCCAGCAGCCTCCTAGCATCAGATACGCAGTATTTT	CASSLLASDTQYF	-	many	TRBJ2-3	TRBV5-5
TGTGCCAGTAGTATAGATGTGGGCGGACGAGAAACTGAAGCTTTCTTT	CASSIDVGGRETEAFF	-	many	TRBJ1-1	TRBV19
TGTGCCAGCAGCTTGGCCAACAGAGGAGAGACCCAGTACTTC	CASSLANRGETQYF	-	many	TRBJ2-5	TRBV5-8
TGTGCCAGCAGCCAAATGGGGAGGGCGTTCTTC	CASSQMGRAFF	TRBD2	many	TRBJ2-1	TRBV3-1
TGTGCCAGCAGCCAAGAACAGGTTGGCTTATCCTACGAGCAGTACTTC	CASSQEQVGLSYEQYF	-	-	TRBJ2-7	TRBV4-2
TGTGCCAGCAGTGAAGGGACAGGCTCAACCGGGGAGCTGTTTTTT	CASSEGTGSTGELFF	TRBD1	-	TRBJ2-2	TRBV25-1
TGTGCCAGCAGTCTGGACGAGGATTCACCCCTCCACTTT	CASSLDEDSPLHF	-	-	TRBJ1-6	TRBV6-5
TGTGCCGGAGGGGGTTTCCACGAGCAGTACTTC	CAGGGFHEQYF	-	many	TRBJ2-7	TRBV6-2/TRBV6-3
TGTGCCAGCAGCTGGACAGGGGGCGCGGGCACTGAAGCTTTCTTT	CASSWTGGAGTEAFF	TRBD1	-	TRBJ1-1	TRBV11-3
TGCGCCAGCAGCTTGGGACGATCTGGGGAGCTGTTTTTT	CASSLGRSGELFF	-	-	TRBJ2-2	TRBV5-1
TGTGCCATCAGTGAGTCGACAGGGGGCGAGACCCAGTACTTC	CAISESTGGETQYF	TRBD1	medium-sized	TRBJ2-5	TRBV10-3
TGCGCCAGCAGCTTCCAGGGGGAGGACTATGGCTACACCTTC	CASSFQGEDYGYTF	TRBD1	many	TRBJ1-2	TRBV5-1
TGCAGTGCTAGAGGTGGGGGGAGAAACAATGAGCAGTATTTT	CSARGGGRNNEQYF	-	-	TRBJ2-3	TRBV20-1
TGTGCCAGCAGTTTGCGGGGGCGAAGCGGCTACACCTTC	CASSLRGRSGYTF	-	many	TRBJ1-2	TRBV28
TGTGCCAGCAGCCCTGGACTAGCGGGCCCCATTCAGTACTTC	CASSPGLAGPIQYF	TRBD2	many	TRBJ2-4	TRBV9
TGTGCCACCAGCAGAGATCATAGGGGAGACAATCAGCCCCAGCATTTT	CATSRDHRGDNQPQHF	-	-	TRBJ1-5	TRBV15
TGCAGTGCTAGCCCGCTAGCGGGATCAGATACGCAGTATTTT	CSASPLAGSDTQYF	TRBD2	many	TRBJ2-3	TRBV20-1
TGCAGTGCTAGCTTAGCGGGAGGGCAGGGTGAGCTGTTTTTT	CSASLAGGQGELFF	TRBD2	-	TRBJ2-2	TRBV20-1